Shown below are 22 T cell receptor beta chains from a single sample sequenced in a study of identical twins. Each CDR3 protein is one row after TCRdb ran MiXCR on the 5' RACE reads. The sample lists approximately 1.8 million distinct CDR3 sequences, 25% to 35% occurring once. The material sequenced was cord blood. The source is a newborn girl in good health.

This chain joins TRBV4-1 and TRBJ2-7; 9 bases map to TRBD1. The germline CDR1 and CDR2 sequences are MGHRA and YSYEKL. CDR3 size: 11 residues. Trimming at V came to 1 base and at J to 11 bases, leaving 0 bases not matched to a gene. The CDR3 nucleotides read TGCGCCAGCAGCCAAGGGGACAGGGAGTACTTC. Translating it yields CASSQGDREYF.

The chain recombines TRBV12-3 or TRBV12-4 with TRBJ1-2; perhaps TRBD1 as D (6 bases). V lost 0 bases, J lost 5 bases, and 13 bases lay in between. The CDR3 is 15 residues long. The CDR3 coding sequence is TGTGCCAGCAGTTTAGCGTTGGGGGCACTATATGGCTACACCTTC. It specifies CASSLALGALYGYTF.

V gene TRBV20-1 combines with J gene TRBJ2-1; the D gene is possibly TRBD1 (6 bases). Judging by the DNA end, TRBJ2-7 fits better; the J call may be wrong. The CDR3 covers 15 residues. Germline lookup yields CDR1 DFQATT and CDR2 SNEGSKA (reference sequence). The CDR3 nucleotides are TGCAGTGCTAGTCTGATCCAGGGGACCTACAATGAGCAGTACTTC. This codes for CSASLIQGTYNEQYF.

This clonotype was counted only a few times. The rearrangement uses TRBV20-1 and TRBJ2-7, with D tentatively TRBD2 (7 bases). CDR3 length equals 15 residues. CDR1 and CDR2 (germline): DFQATT, SNEGSKA (reference sequence). Trimming took 3 bases from V and 4 from J, leaving 19 bases between them. The CDR3 bases are TGCAGTGCTAGGGGGGCGGGAGTAGGAATTTACGAGCAGTACTTC. This gives the protein CSARGAGVGIYEQYF.

This clonotype was observed a few times. The rearrangement joins TRBV7-2 to TRBJ2-3, with D unclear. V lost 0 bases and J lost 0, with 10 bases in between. CDR1 is SGHTA, CDR2 FQGNSA, per germline. The CDR3 is made up of 16 amino acids. The CDR3: CASSLAGFASTDTQYF. As DNA, the CDR3 is TGTGCCAGCAGCTTAGCTGGTTTTGCGAGCACAGATACGCAGTATTTT.

In the case of this clonotype: Possible read error: a much larger clone is one base away. This sequence joins TRBV5-1 and TRBJ2-7; D perhaps matches TRBD1 (5 bases). This CDR3 region has 15 residues. V shed 0 bases and J shed 2 bases, with 12 bases lying between them. CDR1 and CDR2 (germline): SGHRS, YFSETQ. The CDR3 protein is CASSLVGATAYEQYF. The CDR3 region has the DNA TGCGCCAGCAGCTTGGTAGGGGCTACCGCCTACGAGCAGTACTTC.

The chain joins TRBV20-1 to TRBJ2-3, with 16 bases matching TRBD2. Germline trimming cut 3 bases from V and 0 bases from J; bases unmatched to any gene: 12. The CDR3 runs 20 residues. Looked up from germline, CDR1 is DFQATT and CDR2 is SNEGSKA (reference sequence). CDR3 nucleotide sequence: TGCAGTGCTAGGGAGTCGGGACTAGCGGGAGGGACTTATAGCACAGATACGCAGTATTTT. Its protein product is CSARESGLAGGTYSTDTQYF.

This clonotype was counted only a few times. The V call is TRBV6-1, the J call TRBJ1-2, with D possibly matching TRBD1 (6 bases). The V and J ends lost 5 bases and 5 bases respectively, with 12 bases between them. The CDR3 consists of 13 residues. CDR1 is MNHNS and CDR2 is SASEGT in the germline V gene. In nucleotides, the CDR3 is TGTGCCAGCAGTACAGGGCCGGGGTATGGCTACACCTTC. This translates into CASSTGPGYGYTF.

This clonotype has a handful of counts. Here the CDR3 reads CASSQDELAGGPSYNEQFF. CDR3 coding DNA: TGCGCCAGCAGCCAAGACGAACTAGCGGGAGGGCCCTCCTACAATGAGCAGTTCTTC. This chain connects TRBV4-1 to TRBJ2-1, with 13 bases fitting TRBD2. Per the germline V gene, CDR1 is MGHRA and CDR2 is YSYEKL. This CDR3 is built from 19 residues. V shed 0 bases and J 0 bases; nucleotides not matched to a gene: 5.

This clonotype occurred a few times. The genes are TRBV5-1 and TRBJ2-3; 14 bases map to TRBD2. The CDR3 runs to 16 residues. Germline loops: CDR1 SGHRS, CDR2 YFSETQ. The junction had 7 bases not matched to a gene; V was cut back by 4 bases and J by 6 bases. The CDR3 coding sequence is TGCGCCAGCAGCAAGACTAGCGGGGGGGCTACCGATACGCAGTATTTT. Encoded protein: CASSKTSGGATDTQYF.

This clonotype has a handful of counts. The rearrangement links TRBV24-1 to TRBJ2-1, with 8 bases that match TRBD1. The better agreement between TRBJ2-7 and the DNA end casts doubt on the J call. The CDR3 has 15 residues. In germline, CDR1 is KGHDR, CDR2 SFDVKD. CDR3 region: CATSDTRTGNNEQYF. The CDR3, as DNA: TGTGCCACCAGTGATACCCGGACAGGGAACAATGAGCAGTACTTC.

The chain recombines TRBV10-3 with TRBJ2-7; TRBD2 matches at 7 bases. The J call may be incorrect, as the DNA end agrees better with TRBJ2-5. CDR3 length: 17 residues. From germline, CDR1 is ENHRY and CDR2 SYGVKD. Written as DNA, the CDR3 is TGTGCCATCAGTGCAGAGGTTGAGGGCGGGAGTTGGGAGACCCAGTACTTC. Translation gives CAISAEVEGGSWETQYF.

This sequence joins TRBV20-1 and TRBJ2-3, with D perhaps TRBD2 (5 bases). Germline CDR1 is DFQATT and CDR2 is SNEGSKA (reference sequence). The CDR3 length is 13 residues. V was pared by 5 bases and J by 1 base, with 10 bases between. In DNA form, the CDR3 reads TGCAGTGCTGGGGAGTGGGGCACAGATACGCAGTATTTT. Its translation is CSAGEWGTDTQYF.

A remark on this clonotype: Its ends do not fully match the called genes, so a read error is possible. The chain carries TRBV7-2 and TRBJ2-3; D ambiguous. The germline V gene has CDR1 SGHTA and CDR2 FQGNSA. This CDR3 comprises 14 residues. The CDR3, as DNA: TGTGCCGGCAGCTTAGGGCAGCCCCCAGATACGCAGTATTTT. Amino acids: CAGSLGQPPDTQYF.

This clonotype was observed a single time. V and J are TRBV19 and TRBJ2-3; a weak D match, TRBD2 (6 bases). Germline V gene sequence: CDR1 LNHDA, CDR2 SQIVND (reference sequence). The CDR3 contains 14 residues. V lost 8 bases to trimming and J lost 0 bases, with 12 bases between them. CDR3 sequence: CASQISGSTDTQYF. The CDR3 DNA sequence: TGTGCCAGTCAGATTAGCGGAAGCACAGATACGCAGTATTTT.

This clonotype was found a few times. The chain is built from TRBV7-8 and TRBJ1-2, with D unresolved. Germline V gene sequence: CDR1 SGHVS, CDR2 FQNEAQ. Trimming shortened V by 2 bases and J by 8 bases, and 21 bases separated the two germline ends. The CDR3 has 16 residues. CDR3 coding DNA: TGTGCCAGCAGCTTACGGGCCTTACCAGCACCACAAGGCTACACCTTC. Amino acid sequence: CASSLRALPAPQGYTF. Supplemented by reference TRBV7-8 and TRBJ1-2, the full variable domain reads GAGVSQSPRYKVAKRGQDVALRCDPISGHVSLFWYQQALGQGPEFLTYFQNEAQLDKSGLPSDRFFAERPEGSVSTLKIQRTQQEDSAVYLCASSLRALPAPQGYTFGSGTRLTVV.

V is TRBV7-6 and J is TRBJ2-7; maybe TRBD1 (5 bases). Germline V lookup: CDR1 SGHVS, CDR2 FNYEAQ. Trimming stripped 5 bases from V and 2 bases from J, with 13 bases between. The CDR3 sequence is 14 residues long. CDR3 in amino acids: CASSPETVPYEQYF. The CDR3 bases are TGTGCCAGCAGCCCCGAGACAGTACCCTACGAGCAGTACTTC.

The chain recombines TRBV6-1 with TRBJ2-4; 7 nucleotides line up with TRBD1. The DNA end lines up better with TRBJ2-7; the J call may be wrong. Germline loops: CDR1 MNHNS, CDR2 SASEGT. The CDR3 totals 16 residues. The CDR3 sequence: CASSPSTRDSFYEQYF. The CDR3 region has the DNA TGTGCCAGCAGTCCCTCAACCCGGGACAGCTTTTACGAGCAGTACTTC.

The chain joins TRBV27 to TRBJ1-5; 9 positions match TRBD1. CDR1 and CDR2 (germline): MNHEY, SMNVEV (reference sequence). The CDR3 extends over 14 amino acids. V was clipped by 4 bases and J by 7 bases; unmatched bases: 5. The CDR3 DNA follows: TGTGCCAGCAGTTCGGGACAGGGTAGACAGCCCCAGCATTTT. Encoded protein: CASSSGQGRQPQHF.

The chain carries TRBV5-1 and TRBJ2-7; weak D call: TRBD2 (6 bases). The CDR3 is 13 amino acids. Trimming removed 5 bases at V and 0 bases at J, with 9 bases between. Germline V gives CDR1 SGHRS, CDR2 YFSETQ. CDR3 bases: TGCGCCAGCAGGGTCGGGGGCTCCTACGAGCAGTACTTC. Its translation: CASRVGGSYEQYF. Together with reference TRBV5-1 and TRBJ2-7, the CDR3 gives the full variable domain: KAGVTQTPRYLIKTRGQQVTLSCSPISGHRSVSWYQQTPGQGLQFLFEYFSETQRNKGNFPGRFSGRQFSNSRSEMNVSTLELGDSALYLCASRVGGSYEQYFGPGTRLTVT.

This chain uses TRBV3-1 with TRBJ2-5; the match to TRBD2 covers 13 bases. CDR1 is LGHDT and CDR2 is YNNKEL in the germline V gene (reference sequence). The V and J ends lost 4 bases and 0 bases, in that order; junction bases with no gene match: 8. There are 18 residues in the CDR3. The CDR3 sequence: CASSLGLAGALYQETQYF. CDR3 in DNA: TGTGCCAGCAGCCTCGGACTAGCGGGAGCCCTGTACCAAGAGACCCAGTACTTC.

The V call is TRBV7-2, the J call TRBJ1-6; D not resolved. V dropped 5 bases and J dropped 7 bases, with 24 bases sitting between them. CDR1 is SGHTA and CDR2 is FQGNSA in the germline V gene. The CDR3 sequence is 18 residues long. The CDR3, as DNA: TGTGCCAGCAGCCTAATACCCTTCGGAGGGAGTGGAAATTCACCCCTCCACTTT. It yields the protein CASSLIPFGGSGNSPLHF.